The T cell receptor (beta chain) described here comes from a study of blood T cell repertoires in COVID-19. On the study more broadly: Acute-phase and convalescent COVID-19 samples originated in the United States, Italy and Spain. T cells, B-cell-depleted T cells, or PBMCs provided the cDNA or gDNA that served as material.

Per the study methods: Estimation of nucleated cell counts relied on the amplification of reference gene primers. Method: immunoSEQ multiplex PCR; TCRdb's copy keeps in-frame clones and lacks some. V and J calls and clone size are as listed in that table; D and trimming were resolved from the DNA. The table lists some 150,000 clones, approximately 83% of them singletons. The V end was cut by 2 bases, the J end by 4 bases, with 6 bases between. This CDR3 contains 13 residues. The germline CDR1 and CDR2 sequences are SGHTA and FQGNSA. The sequenced sample consisted of peripheral blood. The chain uses TRBV7-2 and TRBJ1-5; no clear D gene. This clonotype was sampled from a human donor in a cohort sampled during active COVID-19. The CDR3 protein is CASSLRENQPQHF. In DNA, the CDR3 is TGTGCCAGCAGCTTAAGGGAGAATCAGCCCCAGCATTTT. The full variable domain, in which reference TRBV7-2 and TRBJ1-5 provide the parts outside the CDR3, is GAGVSQSPSNKVTEKGKDVELRCDPISGHTALYWYRQSLGQGLEFLIYFQGNSAPDKSGLPSDRFSAERTGGSVSTLTIQRTQQEDSAVYLCASSLRENQPQHFGDGTRLSIL.